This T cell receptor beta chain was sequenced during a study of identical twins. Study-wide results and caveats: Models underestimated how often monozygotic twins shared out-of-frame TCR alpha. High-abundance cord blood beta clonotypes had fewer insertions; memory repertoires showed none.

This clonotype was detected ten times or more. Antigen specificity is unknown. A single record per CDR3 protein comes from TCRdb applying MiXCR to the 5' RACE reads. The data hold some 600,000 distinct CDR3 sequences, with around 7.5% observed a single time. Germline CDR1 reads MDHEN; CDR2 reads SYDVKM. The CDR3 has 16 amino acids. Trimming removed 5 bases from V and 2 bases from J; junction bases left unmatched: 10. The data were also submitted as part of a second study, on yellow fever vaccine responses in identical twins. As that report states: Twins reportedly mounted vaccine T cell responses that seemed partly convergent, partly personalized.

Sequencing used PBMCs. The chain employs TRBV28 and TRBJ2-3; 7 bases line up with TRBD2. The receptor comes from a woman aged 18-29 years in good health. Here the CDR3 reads CASSIKRGTFTDTQYF. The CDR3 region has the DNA TGTGCCAGCAGTATAAAGCGGGGCACCTTCACAGATACGCAGTATTTT.